This is a list of T cell receptor beta chains from one sample in a study of siplizumab effects on memory and regulatory T cells. The assay was immunoSEQ multiplex PCR, and TCRdb's table has in-frame clones only and misses some. The table records about 100,000 clones, more than 85% of them present only once. Specimen: CD4+ T cells sorted from blood. The receptors originated from a human donor in good health. Some clones in this sample may be carry-over from other donors' samples. CDR3s include the opening cysteine and the closing phenylalanine or tryptophan. A D gene is named only where the DNA matches it firmly.

D gene: .; V gene: TRBV28; J gene: TRBJ1-2; CDR3 protein: CASSTQQGSVDGYTF; CDR3 DNA: TGTGCCAGCAGCACCCAACAGGGCTCTGTCGATGGCTACACCTTC
D gene: TRBD1; V gene: TRBV4-1; J gene: TRBJ1-2; CDR3 protein: CASRPTGGYYGYTF; CDR3 DNA: TGCGCCAGCAGGCCGACAGGGGGCTACTATGGCTACACCTTC
D gene: .; V gene: TRBV30; J gene: TRBJ1-2; CDR3 protein: CAWTWAYGYTF; CDR3 DNA: TGTGCCTGGACCTGGGCCTATGGCTACACCTTC
D gene: TRBD1; V gene: TRBV6-5; J gene: TRBJ1-4; CDR3 protein: CASRQGEEKLFF; CDR3 DNA: TGTGCCAGTAGACAGGGGGAGGAAAAACTGTTTTTT
D gene: TRBD1; V gene: TRBV5-6; J gene: TRBJ1-4; CDR3 protein: CASSQTGRKLFF; CDR3 DNA: TGTGCCAGCAGCCAGACAGGGCGGAAACTGTTTTTT
D gene: .; V gene: TRBV28; J gene: TRBJ2-2; CDR3 protein: CASSPAGRGGTGELFF; CDR3 DNA: TGTGCCAGCAGTCCCGCGGGCAGGGGCGGCACCGGGGAGCTGTTTTTT
D gene: .; V gene: TRBV6-6; J gene: TRBJ1-4; CDR3 protein: CASSYRGTNEKLFF; CDR3 DNA: TGTGCCAGCAGTTACCGGGGTACTAATGAAAAACTGTTTTTT
D gene: .; V gene: TRBV7-3; J gene: TRBJ2-5; CDR3 protein: CASSLAPTGETQYF; CDR3 DNA: TGTGCCAGCAGCTTAGCCCCAACGGGGGAGACCCAGTACTTC
D gene: TRBD1; V gene: TRBV11-2; J gene: TRBJ2-7; CDR3 protein: CASFERGRGRDEQYF; CDR3 DNA: TGTGCCAGCTTCGAAAGAGGTAGGGGGCGAGACGAGCAGTACTTC
D gene: TRBD2; V gene: TRBV9; J gene: TRBJ2-1; CDR3 protein: CASSARGGRALNEQFF; CDR3 DNA: TGTGCCAGCAGCGCACGGGGCGGGAGGGCCCTCAATGAGCAGTTCTTC
D gene: .; V gene: TRBV15; J gene: TRBJ2-3; CDR3 protein: CATSKDRGVAITDTQYF; CDR3 DNA: TGTGCCACCAGCAAAGACCGTGGGGTAGCGATCACAGATACGCAGTATTTT
D gene: TRBD2; V gene: TRBV19; J gene: TRBJ2-7; CDR3 protein: CASSIDPLAGAHEQYF; CDR3 DNA: TGTGCCAGTAGTATAGATCCACTAGCGGGAGCTCACGAGCAGTACTTC
D gene: .; V gene: TRBV5-1; J gene: TRBJ2-3; CDR3 protein: CASSLGSPSTDTQYF; CDR3 DNA: TGCGCCAGCAGCTTAGGGAGCCCTAGCACAGATACGCAGTATTTT
D gene: .; V gene: TRBV5-1; J gene: TRBJ2-1; CDR3 protein: CASSLGQGNHNEQFF; CDR3 DNA: TGCGCCAGCAGCTTGGGTCAGGGCAACCACAATGAGCAGTTCTTC
D gene: TRBD2; V gene: TRBV11-2; J gene: TRBJ2-5; CDR3 protein: CASSSTSGQETQYF; CDR3 DNA: TGTGCCAGCAGCTCGACTAGCGGCCAAGAGACCCAGTACTTC
D gene: TRBD2; V gene: TRBV5-4; J gene: TRBJ2-3; CDR3 protein: CASSLGRGTRGSDTQYF; CDR3 DNA: TGTGCCAGCAGCTTGGGTAGGGGGACTAGGGGGTCGGATACGCAGTATTTT
D gene: TRBD1; V gene: TRBV10-3; J gene: TRBJ1-1; CDR3 protein: CATGTGGRLTEAFF; CDR3 DNA: TGTGCCACCGGGACAGGGGGAAGGCTCACTGAAGCTTTCTTT
D gene: .; V gene: TRBV5-5; J gene: TRBJ1-4; CDR3 protein: CASSLVAGNNEKLFF; CDR3 DNA: TGTGCCAGCAGCTTGGTGGCAGGGAATAATGAAAAACTGTTTTTT
D gene: TRBD2; V gene: TRBV5-1; J gene: TRBJ2-1; CDR3 protein: CASSIAGAGYNEQFF; CDR3 DNA: TGCGCCAGCAGCATAGCGGGGGCGGGGTACAATGAGCAGTTCTTC
D gene: TRBD1; V gene: TRBV5-1; J gene: TRBJ1-2; CDR3 protein: CASSPESDRGSYGYTF; CDR3 DNA: TGCGCCAGCAGCCCTGAGTCCGACAGGGGGAGCTATGGCTACACCTTC